Below, 32 T cell receptor beta chains from the same sample are listed, as sequenced in a study of blood T cell repertoires in COVID-19. TCRdb's copy holds only in-frame clones and misses some; the assay was immunoSEQ multiplex PCR. The sample holds roughly 130,000 clones, around 80% seen once. Source material: peripheral blood. All receptors come from a man in his 70s with acute or convalescent COVID-19.

V usage is TRBV9 and J usage is TRBJ2-7; a weak D match, TRBD1 (6 bases). CDR1 is SGDLS and CDR2 is YYNGEE in the germline V gene. This CDR3 has 14 residues. V lost 0 bases and J 2 bases, leaving 9 bases between the germline ends. CDR3 sequence (DNA): TGTGCCAGCAGCGTAGGTCCAGGGGCCTACGAGCAGTACTTC. Protein: CASSVGPGAYEQYF.

This chain joins TRBV10-3 and TRBJ2-2; possible D gene TRBD2, 5 bases. The CDR3 contains 16 residues. V was shortened by 1 base and J by 1 base, with 10 bases between the two germline ends. Per the germline V gene, CDR1 is ENHRY and CDR2 is SYGVKD. The CDR3 here is CAISELGEGNTGELFF. CDR3 sequence (DNA): TGTGCCATCAGTGAGTTGGGAGAGGGGAACACCGGGGAGCTGTTTTTT.

This chain connects TRBV5-1 to TRBJ1-1; unclear D gene. Germline V gives CDR1 SGHRS, CDR2 YFSETQ. V lost 0 bases and J lost 1, with 7 bases in between. The CDR3 extends over 14 amino acids. CDR3 sequence (DNA): TGCGCCAGCAGCTTGGCCCCAGAGAACACTGAAGCTTTCTTT. Protein product: CASSLAPENTEAFF.

This chain connects TRBV3-1 (or the pseudogene TRBV3-2) to TRBJ2-2; 8 bases match TRBD1. CDR3 length: 15 residues. V shed 2 bases, J shed 5 bases, and the junction held 4 bases outside the gene matches. Germline V CDR1 and CDR2: LGHDT, YNNKEL (reference sequence). The CDR3 loop is CASSQQGARTGELFF. In DNA, the CDR3 is TGTGCCAGCAGCCAACAGGGGGCAAGAACCGGGGAGCTGTTTTTT.

This rearrangement joins TRBV28 to TRBJ1-2; TRBD1 matches at 7 bases. Germline CDR1 MDHEN, CDR2 SYDVKM. This CDR3 is built from 14 residues. The ends lost 6 bases at V and 7 bases at J; junction bases unmatched: 11. CDR3 sequence reads: CASSLETGMGGYTF. The CDR3 DNA reads TGTGCCAGCAGCCTTGAGACAGGGATGGGTGGCTACACCTTC.

The J gene is TRBJ2-1, the V gene TRBV27; 9 positions agree with TRBD2. V trimming: 3 bases; J trimming: 5 bases; junction bases outside the gene matches: 5. This CDR3 is 15 amino acids long. Germline loops: CDR1 MNHEY, CDR2 SMNVEV (reference sequence). The CDR3 DNA reads as TGTGCCAGCAGTTTGGGCGGGGGGGGGAACAATGAGCAGTTCTTC. Translated: CASSLGGGGNNEQFF.

This clone has only one observation. Here the CDR3 reads CASSQGGWLVKNTEAFF. Written as DNA, the CDR3 is TGCGCCAGCAGCCAAGGGGGCTGGTTGGTTAAGAACACTGAAGCTTTCTTT. The V call is TRBV4-1, the J call TRBJ1-1, with D perhaps TRBD1 (5 bases). The germline V gene encodes CDR1 MGHRA and CDR2 YSYEKL. V shed 1 base and J shed 1 base, with 16 bases lying between them. CDR3 length equals 17 residues.

A single count supports this clone. The genes are TRBV15 and TRBJ1-3; D is undetermined. The CDR3 consists of 15 residues. CDR1 and CDR2 from the germline V gene are LNHNV and YYDKDF (reference sequence). V gave up 0 bases and J gave up 1 base, with 7 bases separating them. CDR3 protein: CATSRDAASGNTIYF. CDR3 coding DNA: TGTGCCACCAGCAGAGATGCGGCTTCTGGAAACACCATATATTTT.

The rearrangement links TRBV20-1 to TRBJ2-3; D gene ambiguous. Germline V gene lookup returns CDR1 DFQATT and CDR2 SNEGSKA (reference sequence). V was trimmed by 6 bases and J by 4 bases, leaving 8 bases between them. The length of the CDR3 is 11 residues. CDR3 bases: TGCAGTGCGCCAGTTTCAGATACGCAGTATTTT. It encodes CSAPVSDTQYF.

The CDR3 nucleotides are TGTGCCAGCAGCCTAAACGGTGACTCCTACGAGCAGTACTTC. Translated: CASSLNGDSYEQYF. The V gene is TRBV5-6, the J gene TRBJ2-7; D ambiguous. The CDR3 consists of 14 residues. Trimming stripped 4 bases from V and 0 bases from J, with 11 bases between. The germline V gene has CDR1 SGHDT and CDR2 YYEEEE.

V usage is TRBV7-2 and J usage is TRBJ2-1; D gene uncertain. The germline V gene has CDR1 SGHTA and CDR2 FQGNSA. This CDR3 has 16 residues. V dropped 1 base and J dropped 3 bases, with 13 bases sitting between them. The CDR3 bases are TGTGCCAGCAGCTTAGACACGTCCTCTTACTACAATGAGCAGTTCTTC. It specifies CASSLDTSSYYNEQFF.

This clone was observed a few times. The chain employs TRBV7-9 and TRBJ1-5; D might be TRBD1 (5 bases). This CDR3 contains 14 residues. In germline, CDR1 is SEHNR, CDR2 FQNEAQ (reference sequence). Trimming pared 5 bases from V and 8 bases from J, leaving 16 bases between. The CDR3 DNA follows: TGTGCCAGCAGCCATTCGCGGGGCCACGAGCCCCAGCATTTT. Amino acid sequence: CASSHSRGHEPQHF.

The chain combines TRBV19 with TRBJ2-2; the match to TRBD1 covers 10 bases. CDR1 LNHDA and CDR2 SQIVND come from the germline V gene (reference sequence). The CDR3 totals 16 residues. Losses at the gene ends were 9 bases for V and 4 bases for J; bases not matched to a gene: 11. CDR3 sequence reads: CASRQGAQGTTGELFF. CDR3 DNA sequence: TGTGCCAGCAGACAGGGGGCGCAGGGGACCACCGGGGAGCTGTTTTTT.

This clone came up once. The chain carries TRBV5-1 and TRBJ2-7, with 8 positions matching TRBD1. The CDR3 has 15 residues. V lost 4 bases and J lost 5; bases outside the gene matches: 11. Germline values: CDR1 SGHRS, CDR2 YFSETQ. This CDR3 is CASSPGDRIPDEQYF. CDR3 DNA sequence: TGCGCCAGCAGCCCCGGGGACAGGATCCCTGACGAGCAGTACTTC. Looking up the rest from reference TRBV5-1 and TRBJ2-7 gives the full variable domain: KAGVTQTPRYLIKTRGQQVTLSCSPISGHRSVSWYQQTPGQGLQFLFEYFSETQRNKGNFPGRFSGRQFSNSRSEMNVSTLELGDSALYLCASSPGDRIPDEQYFGPGTRLTVT.

The V gene is TRBV5-1, the J gene TRBJ2-1; the D gene is possibly TRBD1 (7 bases). Germline lookup yields CDR1 SGHRS and CDR2 YFSETQ. The V end lost 0 bases, the J end lost 2 bases, and 12 bases lay between the germline ends. The CDR3 length is 16 residues. The CDR3 sequence is CASSLAGGQPYNEQFF. The CDR3 DNA is TGCGCCAGCAGCTTGGCAGGGGGGCAGCCCTACAATGAGCAGTTCTTC.

The chain has TRBV6-1 and TRBJ2-1; TRBD2 matches at 8 bases. The J segment lost 6 bases and the V segment lost 1 base, leaving 2 bases of the junction unmatched. CDR3 length: 14 amino acids. Germline CDR1 and CDR2: MNHNS and SASEGT. In nucleotides, the CDR3 is TGTGCCAGCAGTGAAGGACTAGCGTCCAATGAGCAGTTCTTC. This sequence encodes CASSEGLASNEQFF.

The chain combines TRBV18 with TRBJ2-2; 7 bases match TRBD2. This CDR3 region has 14 residues. The V gene's germline CDR1 is KGHSH and CDR2 LQKENI. V trimming: 6 bases; J trimming: 4 bases; junction bases outside the gene matches: 5. The CDR3 nucleotides are TGTGCCAGCTCGGGGGGGAGCAGCACCGGGGAGCTGTTTTTT. Translating it yields CASSGGSSTGELFF. Complete variable domain (other parts from reference TRBV18 and TRBJ2-2): NAGVMQNPRHLVRRRGQEARLRCSPMKGHSHVYWYRQLPEEGLKFMVYLQKENIIDESGMPKERFSAEFPKEGPSILRIQQVVRGDSAAYFCASSGGSSTGELFFGEGSRLTVL.

The chain recombines TRBV5-6 with TRBJ1-2; weak D call: TRBD1 (5 bases). Germline CDR1 and CDR2: SGHDT and YYEEEE. The CDR3 length is 15 residues. V lost 0 bases and J 1 base, leaving 10 bases between the germline ends. The chain's CDR3 is CASSLAGGLNYGYTF. The DNA for the CDR3 is TGTGCCAGCAGCTTGGCCGGGGGACTTAACTATGGCTACACCTTC.

The gene calls are TRBV7-2 and TRBJ2-5; a weak D match, TRBD1 (7 bases). Deletions cut 5 bases from V and 5 bases from J, with 21 bases between. This CDR3 comprises 16 residues. Germline lookup yields CDR1 SGHTA and CDR2 FQGNSA. CDR3: CASSPGGLGVRETQYF. In nucleotides, the CDR3 is TGTGCCAGCAGCCCAGGGGGGTTAGGGGTTCGGGAGACCCAGTACTTC.

This clone was recorded only once. This chain connects TRBV7-2 to TRBJ2-7, with 9 bases identical to TRBD2. The germline V gene encodes CDR1 SGHTA and CDR2 FQGNSA. This CDR3 comprises 12 residues. V gave up 8 bases and J gave up 5 bases; unmatched junction bases: 4. CDR3 in DNA: TGTGCCAGCCGTGCGGGGGGGGACGAGCAGTACTTC. This codes for CASRAGGDEQYF. The variable domain in full, with the rest retrieved from reference TRBV7-2 and TRBJ2-7, is GAGVSQSPSNKVTEKGKDVELRCDPISGHTALYWYRQSLGQGLEFLIYFQGNSAPDKSGLPSDRFSAERTGGSVSTLTIQRTQQEDSAVYLCASRAGGDEQYFGPGTRLTVT.

V and J are TRBV10-1 and TRBJ2-4; D possibly corresponds to TRBD2 (7 bases). The CDR3 consists of 17 residues. Per the germline V gene, CDR1 is WNHNN and CDR2 is SYGVQD (reference sequence). V was trimmed by 9 bases and J by 0 bases, leaving 21 bases between them. Written as DNA, the CDR3 is TGCGCCAGGGGGGGGCGAGCCCATACCCTAGCCAAAAACATTCAGTACTTC. The encoded protein is CARGGRAHTLAKNIQYF.

Only a few counts were recorded for this clone. J is TRBJ1-2 and V is TRBV7-8, with D possibly being TRBD1 (6 bases). The CDR3 has 14 residues. Germline lookup yields CDR1 SGHVS and CDR2 FQNEAQ. Trimming left V 7 bases short and J 6 bases short, with 18 bases between. The CDR3 coding sequence is TGTGCCAGCACCCAAAGGGGGGGTGGCGATGGCTACACCTTC. Translating it yields CASTQRGGGDGYTF. The entire variable domain, with the rest obtained from reference TRBV7-8 and TRBJ1-2, is as follows: GAGVSQSPRYKVAKRGQDVALRCDPISGHVSLFWYQQALGQGPEFLTYFQNEAQLDKSGLPSDRFFAERPEGSVSTLKIQRTQQEDSAVYLCASTQRGGGDGYTFGSGTRLTVV.

The chain has TRBV7-9 and TRBJ1-1; the D gene is possibly TRBD1 (6 bases). Trimming shortened V by 2 bases and J by 11 bases, and 9 bases separated the two germline ends. CDR1 is SEHNR and CDR2 is FQNEAQ in the germline V gene (reference sequence). CDR3 length: 11 amino acids. In nucleotides, the CDR3 is TGTGCCAGCAGCTTAAACAGGGCCGCTTTCTTT. This sequence encodes CASSLNRAAFF.

V is TRBV6-1 and J is TRBJ2-3; a possible D gene is TRBD2 (6 bases). The V gene lost 2 bases and the J gene lost 6 bases, with 15 bases spanning the gap. The V gene's germline CDR1 is MNHNS and CDR2 SASEGT. The CDR3 is 15 amino acids. CDR3 residues: CASSERLGGPDTQYF. The CDR3 coding sequence is TGTGCCAGCAGTGAAAGGTTGGGGGGTCCGGATACGCAGTATTTT.

The chain recombines TRBV13 with TRBJ1-6; 12 nucleotides agree with TRBD1. Germline V gene sequence: CDR1 PRHDT, CDR2 FYEKMQ (reference sequence). CDR3 length: 16 residues. V trimming: 5 bases; J trimming: 7 bases; junction bases outside the gene matches: 6. The CDR3 here is CASSDEGTGGNSPLHF. The CDR3 DNA follows: TGTGCCAGCAGCGACGAGGGGACAGGGGGCAATTCACCCCTCCACTTT.

The chain combines TRBV7-3 with TRBJ1-1; possible D gene TRBD1, 6 bases. V lost 1 base to trimming and J lost 7 bases, with 25 bases between them. This CDR3 contains 18 residues. CDR1 is SGHTA, CDR2 FQGTGA, per germline. CDR3 loop: CASSLKAGHRAGQSEAFF. The DNA for the CDR3 is TGTGCCAGCAGCTTAAAGGCAGGTCACAGGGCAGGACAAAGTGAAGCTTTCTTT.

The chain uses TRBV2 and TRBJ2-2, with 7 positions matching TRBD1. Germline V gene sequence: CDR1 SNHLY, CDR2 FYNNEI. J gave up 5 bases and V 6 bases, and 12 bases lay outside the gene matches. This CDR3 spans 16 amino acids. The CDR3 sequence: CASSLQDRLVTGELFF. DNA of the CDR3: TGTGCCAGCAGCCTTCAGGACAGGCTGGTAACCGGGGAGCTGTTTTTT.

The rearrangement uses TRBV5-1 and TRBJ1-6; perhaps TRBD1 as D (5 bases). Trimming pared 4 bases from V and 7 bases from J, leaving 9 bases between. The germline V gene encodes CDR1 SGHRS and CDR2 YFSETQ. The CDR3 runs to 13 residues. CDR3 coding DNA: TGCGCCAGCAGCCTGGCAGGGAATTCACCCCTCCACTTT. Protein: CASSLAGNSPLHF. Based on the CDR3 plus reference TRBV5-1 and TRBJ1-6, the full variable domain is KAGVTQTPRYLIKTRGQQVTLSCSPISGHRSVSWYQQTPGQGLQFLFEYFSETQRNKGNFPGRFSGRQFSNSRSEMNVSTLELGDSALYLCASSLAGNSPLHFGNGTRLTVT.

The chain uses TRBV7-9 and TRBJ1-2; the D is unclear. This CDR3 is 15 amino acids long. V was clipped by 1 base and J by 8 bases, with 17 bases between them. From germline, CDR1 is SEHNR and CDR2 FQNEAQ (reference sequence). The CDR3 spells CASSLVGGSYEGYTF. The DNA of the CDR3 is TGTGCCAGCAGCTTAGTTGGAGGCAGCTATGAAGGCTACACCTTC.

This chain joins TRBV6-5 and TRBJ2-3; 10 nucleotides agree with TRBD2. The CDR3 is 14 residues long. Germline-derived CDR1 and CDR2 are MNHEY and SVGAGI. J gave up 4 bases and V 9 bases, and 7 bases lay outside the gene matches. CDR3 residues: CARAGGEGSDTQYF. As DNA, the CDR3 is TGTGCCAGAGCGGGGGGGGAAGGCTCAGATACGCAGTATTTT.

The J gene is TRBJ2-5, the V gene TRBV5-1; 9 bases line up with TRBD2. The germline CDR1 and CDR2 sequences are SGHRS and YFSETQ. The CDR3 is made up of 16 amino acids. V lost 3 bases to trimming and J lost 7 bases; unmatched junction nucleotides: 13. The CDR3: CASSSQAGGDRGTQYF. The CDR3 bases are TGCGCCAGCAGCTCACAAGCGGGGGGAGACCGGGGGACCCAGTACTTC.

The CDR3 DNA is TGTGCCAGTACCATAACATGGGGAGTGGACTATGGCTACACCTTC. It translates to CASTITWGVDYGYTF. The chain has TRBV19 and TRBJ1-2; D call uncertain. The germline CDR1 and CDR2 sequences are LNHDA and SQIVND (reference sequence). The V end was cut by 7 bases, the J end by 3 bases, with 18 bases between. The CDR3 runs 15 residues.